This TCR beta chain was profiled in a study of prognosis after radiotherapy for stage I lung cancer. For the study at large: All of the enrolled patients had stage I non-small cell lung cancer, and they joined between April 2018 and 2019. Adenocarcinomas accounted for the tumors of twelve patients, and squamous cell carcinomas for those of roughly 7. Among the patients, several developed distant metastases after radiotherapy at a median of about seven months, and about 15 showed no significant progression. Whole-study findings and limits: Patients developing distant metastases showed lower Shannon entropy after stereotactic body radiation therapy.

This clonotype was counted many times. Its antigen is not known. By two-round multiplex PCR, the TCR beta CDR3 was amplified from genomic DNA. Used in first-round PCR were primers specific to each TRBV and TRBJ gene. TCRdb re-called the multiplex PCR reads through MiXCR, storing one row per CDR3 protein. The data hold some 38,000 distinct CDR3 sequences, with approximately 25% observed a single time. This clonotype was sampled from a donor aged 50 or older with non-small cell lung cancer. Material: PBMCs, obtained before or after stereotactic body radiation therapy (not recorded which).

The CDR3 DNA reads as TGTGCCAGCAGTCGTCGCTTAGGGACATACTATGGCTACACCTTC. It specifies CASSRRLGTYYGYTF. V gene TRBV28 combines with J gene TRBJ1-2; D is possibly TRBD1 (6 bases). Germline V CDR1 and CDR2: MDHEN, SYDVKM. Deletions cut 5 bases from V and 3 bases from J, with 16 bases between. There are 15 residues in the CDR3.